The sequence of this T cell receptor beta chain was determined in a study of OX40 agonist ivuxolimab in advanced cancers. Across the study: Cohort: roughly 79% men, mean age about 60, aged roughly 23 to 79.

Clones were sequenced by immunoSEQ multiplex PCR, and TCRdb holds only the in-frame ones, with some missing. Of roughly 77,000 clones in the sample, 85% to 90% are singletons; the top ten hold around 2.3%. Sequenced material: CD4+ or CD8+ T cells sorted from blood, taken in a trial of the OX40 agonist ivuxolimab. The sequence was collected from an adult with an advanced solid tumor such as melanoma, head and neck, liver or kidney cancer.

The CDR3 sequence: CASSLESGGSYNEQFF. Here the CDR3 DNA reads TGCGCCAGCAGCTTAGAGAGCGGGGGATCCTACAATGAGCAGTTCTTC. The chain uses TRBV5-1 and TRBJ2-1; 8 bases are shared with TRBD2. The CDR3 sequence is 16 residues long. The ends lost 2 bases at V and 1 base at J; junction bases unmatched: 5. Per germline, CDR1 SGHRS and CDR2 YFSETQ.